Listed below are T cell receptor beta chains from one sample, sequenced in a study of regulatory T cells in long-lasting Graves disease. Each CDR3 protein gets one entry after TCRdb re-called the multiplex PCR reads with MiXCR. There are around 480,000 distinct CDR3 sequences in the sample; about 15% occur only once, and about 25% lies in the top ten. The same specimen was also included in a second study, on T cells in Graves' hyperthyroidism and ophthalmopathy.

The source material was peripheral blood mononuclear cells (PBMCs), sampled at new diagnosis, from a patient treated with antithyroid drugs. Receptor source: a woman in her forties or fifties with Graves disease. Each CDR3 is given with its conserved first and last residue. Each record gives: clone size, D gene, J gene, V gene, CDR3 DNA, CDR3 protein. D genes are given only for firm matches. A row's size may be missing; if present it is once, few, many or a size class.

clone size: many
D gene: NA
J gene: TRBJ1-1
V gene: TRBV7-2
CDR3 DNA: TGTGCCAGCAGTTATTCTCTGGGGACTGAAGCTTTCTTT
CDR3 protein: CASSYSLGTEAFF

clone size: once
D gene: TRBD1
J gene: TRBJ2-3
V gene: TRBV12-3/TRBV12-4
CDR3 DNA: TGTGCCAGCACAGACAGGGGTACAGATACGCAGTATTTT
CDR3 protein: CASTDRGTDTQYF

clone size: few
D gene: TRBD1
J gene: TRBJ2-1
V gene: TRBV7-2
CDR3 DNA: TGTGCCAGCAGCTCATTACAGGGGCGACGGGGTGAGCAGTTCTTC
CDR3 protein: CASSSLQGRRGEQFF

clone size: NA
D gene: NA
J gene: TRBJ2-3
V gene: TRBV7-8
CDR3 DNA: TGTGCCAGCAGTCAGGGCGGGGCCTCAAGAGATACGCAGTATTTT
CDR3 protein: CASSQGGASRDTQYF

clone size: NA
D gene: TRBD2
J gene: TRBJ2-2
V gene: TRBV29-1
CDR3 DNA: TGCAGCGTTTCCAAAGTAGCGGGGGGTTTAACCGGGGAGCTGTTTTTT
CDR3 protein: CSVSKVAGGLTGELFF

clone size: many
D gene: TRBD2
J gene: TRBJ2-7
V gene: TRBV3-1
CDR3 DNA: TGTGCCAGCAGCCAAGAAGGACTAGCGGGGGGCCTGCTCTACGAGCAGTACTTC
CDR3 protein: CASSQEGLAGGLLYEQYF

clone size: many
D gene: NA
J gene: TRBJ2-3
V gene: TRBV30
CDR3 DNA: TGTGCCTGGAGTGTCTGGGGTCTTGGTACAGATACGCAGTATTTT
CDR3 protein: CAWSVWGLGTDTQYF

clone size: many
D gene: NA
J gene: TRBJ1-4
V gene: TRBV20-1
CDR3 DNA: TGCAGTGCCAACGACTCGGAAGAACGTGAAAAACTGTTTTTT
CDR3 protein: CSANDSEEREKLFF

clone size: NA
D gene: TRBD2
J gene: TRBJ2-1
V gene: TRBV13
CDR3 DNA: TGTGCCAGCAGCCCATGGACTAGCGGGACCACCTCCTACAATGAGCAGTTCTTC
CDR3 protein: CASSPWTSGTTSYNEQFF

clone size: NA
D gene: NA
J gene: TRBJ2-7
V gene: TRBV11-3
CDR3 DNA: TGTGCCAGCAGCTTGCGAAACTACGAGCAGTACTTC
CDR3 protein: CASSLRNYEQYF

clone size: many
D gene: NA
J gene: TRBJ2-1
V gene: TRBV18
CDR3 DNA: TGTGCCAGCTCTGGACCGGGTGAGGAGCAGTTCTTC
CDR3 protein: CASSGPGEEQFF

clone size: few
D gene: NA
J gene: TRBJ2-1
V gene: TRBV2
CDR3 DNA: TGTGCCAGTTTACAGAGGTGGGCAAGCAGTGAGCAGTTCTTC
CDR3 protein: CASLQRWASSEQFF

clone size: NA
D gene: TRBD1
J gene: TRBJ1-5
V gene: TRBV3-1
CDR3 DNA: TGTGCCAGCAGCATAGGACAGGTCAGCAATCAGCCCCAGCATTTT
CDR3 protein: CASSIGQVSNQPQHF

clone size: many
D gene: NA
J gene: TRBJ1-1
V gene: TRBV5-1
CDR3 DNA: TGCGCCAGCAGCTTGTGGGCAGGGGACGCCACTGAAGCTTTCTTT
CDR3 protein: CASSLWAGDATEAFF

clone size: many
D gene: NA
J gene: TRBJ2-2
V gene: TRBV18
CDR3 DNA: TGTGCCAGCTCACCACCGGACACCGGGGAGCTGTTTTTT
CDR3 protein: CASSPPDTGELFF

clone size: many
D gene: NA
J gene: TRBJ2-7
V gene: TRBV20-1
CDR3 DNA: TGCAGTGCTCCCAAAGGGGGGATCTACGAGCAGTACTTC
CDR3 protein: CSAPKGGIYEQYF

clone size: many
D gene: NA
J gene: TRBJ2-5
V gene: TRBV2
CDR3 DNA: TGTGCCAGCAGCGATCCCAGGGGTCAAGAGACCCAGTACTTC
CDR3 protein: CASSDPRGQETQYF

clone size: NA
D gene: NA
J gene: TRBJ1-1
V gene: TRBV19
CDR3 DNA: TGTGCCAGTAAGACGACCGCGCGACTTGGAGCTTTCTTT
CDR3 protein: CASKTTARLGAFF

clone size: many
D gene: NA
J gene: TRBJ1-1
V gene: TRBV20-1
CDR3 DNA: TGCAGTGTCGAGAGATCTGGGGGAAACACTGAAGCTTTCTTT
CDR3 protein: CSVERSGGNTEAFF

clone size: NA
D gene: NA
J gene: TRBJ2-3
V gene: TRBV12-3/TRBV12-4
CDR3 DNA: TGTGCCAGCAGTTCGCAGGGTTTTGTTGGTACGCAGTATTTT
CDR3 protein: CASSSQGFVGTQYF

clone size: many
D gene: NA
J gene: TRBJ2-5
V gene: TRBV28
CDR3 DNA: TGTGCCAGCAGTCCTACGGGACTGGGGCAGGGGCGCGGAGAGACCCAGTACTTC
CDR3 protein: CASSPTGLGQGRGETQYF

clone size: many
D gene: TRBD2
J gene: TRBJ2-2
V gene: TRBV2
CDR3 DNA: TGTGCCAGCAGTGATAACCTAGCGGGGTTTACCGGGGAGCTGTTTTTT
CDR3 protein: CASSDNLAGFTGELFF

clone size: many
D gene: NA
J gene: TRBJ2-3
V gene: TRBV2
CDR3 DNA: TGTGCCAGCAGGGTAATGGGTTCTTCGTTGGCAGATACGCAGTATTTT
CDR3 protein: CASRVMGSSLADTQYF

clone size: many
D gene: NA
J gene: TRBJ1-2
V gene: TRBV28
CDR3 DNA: TGTGCCAGCAGTACCAGGACTGGCGGCTACACCTTC
CDR3 protein: CASSTRTGGYTF

clone size: few
D gene: NA
J gene: TRBJ2-5
V gene: TRBV29-1
CDR3 DNA: TGCAGCGGTCTCTCAGGGGCCGAGACCCAGTACTTC
CDR3 protein: CSGLSGAETQYF

clone size: few
D gene: NA
J gene: TRBJ1-4
V gene: TRBV3-1
CDR3 DNA: TGTGCCAGCAGCCAAGATCGGGGGGTAACTAATGAAAAACTGTTTTTT
CDR3 protein: CASSQDRGVTNEKLFF

clone size: few
D gene: TRBD1
J gene: TRBJ1-4
V gene: TRBV27
CDR3 DNA: TGTGCCAGCAGTTTATCTCCGGGACAGGGGTATGAAAAACTGTTTTTT
CDR3 protein: CASSLSPGQGYEKLFF

clone size: many
D gene: NA
J gene: TRBJ2-5
V gene: TRBV5-5
CDR3 DNA: TGTGCCAGCAGCTTCCGGGACGTTAGTGGGGAGACCCAGTACTTC
CDR3 protein: CASSFRDVSGETQYF

clone size: many
D gene: TRBD1
J gene: TRBJ2-7
V gene: TRBV12-3/TRBV12-4
CDR3 DNA: TGTGCCACTCAAAACTTGACAGGGATCGACGAGCAGTACTTC
CDR3 protein: CATQNLTGIDEQYF

clone size: many
D gene: NA
J gene: TRBJ2-7
V gene: TRBV20-1
CDR3 DNA: TGCAGTGCTACAGGGAGCTCCTACGAGCAGTACTTC
CDR3 protein: CSATGSSYEQYF

clone size: many
D gene: NA
J gene: TRBJ2-2
V gene: TRBV2
CDR3 DNA: TGTGCCAGCATCCCTCATTGGGGCGGGGAGCTGTTTTTT
CDR3 protein: CASIPHWGGELFF

clone size: few
D gene: NA
J gene: TRBJ1-6
V gene: TRBV5-1
CDR3 DNA: TGCGCCAGCAAGGAGACAGTAGATTCACCCCTCCACTTT
CDR3 protein: CASKETVDSPLHF

clone size: NA
D gene: NA
J gene: TRBJ1-2
V gene: TRBV10-2
CDR3 DNA: TGCGCCAGCAGTTACACGGCGGGGGGAGGGGGCTATGGCTACACCTTC
CDR3 protein: CASSYTAGGGGYGYTF

clone size: few
D gene: TRBD1
J gene: TRBJ2-7
V gene: TRBV4-1
CDR3 DNA: TGCGCCAGCAGCCAGTACCGGGACAGGTCCTACGAGCAGTACTTC
CDR3 protein: CASSQYRDRSYEQYF

clone size: many
D gene: TRBD1
J gene: TRBJ1-1
V gene: TRBV6-2/TRBV6-3
CDR3 DNA: TGTGCCAGCAGTTACTCGTCAGGGGGCTTGAACACTGAAGCTTTCTTT
CDR3 protein: CASSYSSGGLNTEAFF